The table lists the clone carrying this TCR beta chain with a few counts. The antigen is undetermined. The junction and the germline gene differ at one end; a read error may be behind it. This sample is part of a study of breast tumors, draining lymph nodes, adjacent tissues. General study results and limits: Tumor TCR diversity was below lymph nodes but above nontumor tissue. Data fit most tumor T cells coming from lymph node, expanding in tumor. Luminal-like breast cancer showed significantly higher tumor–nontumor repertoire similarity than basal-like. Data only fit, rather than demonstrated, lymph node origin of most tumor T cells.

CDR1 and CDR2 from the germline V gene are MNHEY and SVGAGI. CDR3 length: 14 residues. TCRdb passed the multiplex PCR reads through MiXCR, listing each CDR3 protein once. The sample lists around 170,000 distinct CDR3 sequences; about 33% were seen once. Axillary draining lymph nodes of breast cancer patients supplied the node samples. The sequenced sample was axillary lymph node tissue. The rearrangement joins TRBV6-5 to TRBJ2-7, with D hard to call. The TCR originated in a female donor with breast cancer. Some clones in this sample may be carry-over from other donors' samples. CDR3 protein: CASSHSTGLYEQYF. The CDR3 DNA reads TGTGCCAGCAGTCACTCGACCGGGCTCTACGAGCAGTACTTC.